The rows below give T cell receptor beta chains drawn from one sample of a study of Ad26.COV2.S vaccination and SARS-CoV-2 variants. Sequenced by immunoSEQ multiplex PCR; TCRdb stores in-frame clones only, minus some. The table lists about 460,000 clones, 89% of them singletons. The sequences come from peripheral blood, collected in a trial of Ad26.COV2.S vaccine versus placebo. These receptors all come from a person aged 18-60 years who received the Ad26.COV2.S COVID-19 vaccine or a placebo. CDR3s include the opening cysteine and the closing phenylalanine or tryptophan. A D gene is named only where the DNA matches it firmly. Clone size, where shown, is once, few, many, or a class for clones that have expanded.

TGTGCCAGCAGCTTACTAACTAGCGGGATCTCCTACAATGAGCAGTTCTTC,CASSLLTSGISYNEQFF,.,TRBV7-9,TRBJ2-1,TRBD2
TGTGCCAGCAGCCGACCAGGGTACCGGGACGAGAACACCGGGGAGCTGTTTTTT,CASSRPGYRDENTGELFF,.,TRBV11-2,TRBJ2-2,.
TGTGCCAGTAGCCCTAGCCATGGCTCCTACAATGAGCAGTTCTTC,CASSPSHGSYNEQFF,.,TRBV19,TRBJ2-1,.
TGCGCCAGCAGCTTGGAGGGGGATGGCTACACCTTC,CASSLEGDGYTF,.,TRBV5-1,TRBJ1-2,.
TGTGCCAGCAGCTTAGGCACAGATACGCAGTATTTT,CASSLGTDTQYF,.,TRBV7-3,TRBJ2-3,.
TGTGCCAGCAGTTTCGGACTAGCGGGAGTTTACAATGAGCAGTTCTTC,CASSFGLAGVYNEQFF,.,TRBV27,TRBJ2-1,TRBD2
TGTGCCAGTAGCCAGCGGGATTGGAACACCGGGGAGCTGTTTTTT,CASSQRDWNTGELFF,.,TRBV19,TRBJ2-2,TRBD2
TGTGCCAGCAGCTTATACGCAGGTGGTGGGGTCCTCACTGAAGCTTTCTTT,CASSLYAGGGVLTEAFF,.,TRBV7-8,TRBJ1-1,.
TGCAGCGTTGTCTCGGGGAACACCGGGGAGCTGTTTTTT,CSVVSGNTGELFF,.,TRBV29-1,TRBJ2-2,.
TGCGCCAGCAGGGATAGCGGGGGGGTCCTCTCTGGGGCCAACGTCCTGACTTTC,CASRDSGGVLSGANVLTF,.,TRBV5-1,TRBJ2-6,TRBD2
TGTGCCACCAGCAGATTACAGGGGTACGGCAATCAGCCCCAGCATTTT,CATSRLQGYGNQPQHF,.,TRBV15,TRBJ1-5,TRBD1
TGTGCCAGCAGTTTAGGTCCCAGAATGGGGGCTTTCTTT,CASSLGPRMGAFF,.,TRBV28,TRBJ1-1,.
TGCGCCAGCGGGAGAGGGGGCCCCGGGGAGCTGTTTTTT,CASGRGGPGELFF,.,TRBV5-1,TRBJ2-2,TRBD1
TGTGCCGGGTTAAAACGACCGTACACTGAAGCTTTCTTT,CAGLKRPYTEAFF,few,TRBV28,TRBJ1-1,.
TGTGCCAGCAGCCAAGGGAGGACTACCGAAGAGACCCAGTACTTC,CASSQGRTTEETQYF,few,TRBV4-2,TRBJ2-5,.
TGTGCCAGCAGCCCAACCGGGACAGGGGCCTTCGGCCCTTGGACCATATATTTT,CASSPTGTGAFGPWTIYF,.,TRBV27,TRBJ1-3,TRBD1